A selection of T cell receptor beta chains follows, all from one sample in a study of technical replicates of blood from several donors. Using immunoSEQ multiplex PCR, the repertoire was profiled, and TCRdb retains in-frame clones only, with some absent. The sample consists of under 90,000 clones, around 94% of them appearing once. The specimen was T cells isolated from PBMCs. These receptor sequences come from a human donor in good health. The CDR3 runs from the conserved cysteine through the conserved F or W. A D gene is named only where the DNA matches it firmly. Clone size appears in some rows only: once, few, many, or a class for an expanded clone.

clone_size,v_call,j_call,d_call,cdr3_nt,cdr3_aa
.,TRBV6-5,TRBJ2-5,.,TGTGCCAGCAGTAGACTCCCGGGAGAAGAGACCCAGTACTTC,CASSRLPGEETQYF
once,TRBV5-6,TRBJ2-1,TRBD1,TGTGCCAGCAGCTTGGGGACAGGGCCTTACAATGAGCAGTTCTTC,CASSLGTGPYNEQFF
.,TRBV7-2,TRBJ2-1,TRBD2,TGTGCCAGCAGCTTAGCCCCTGTAGCGGGAGGGCGCTGGGTCAACTACAATGAGCAGTTCTTC,CASSLAPVAGGRWVNYNEQFF
.,TRBV19,TRBJ1-2,TRBD1,TGTGCCAGTAGTATAGACCCCTCGACAGGGTATGGCTACACCTTC,CASSIDPSTGYGYTF
.,TRBV28,TRBJ2-7,.,TGTGCCAGCGCCCCGGGACTCCCCTACGAGCAGTACTTC,CASAPGLPYEQYF
.,TRBV19,TRBJ2-5,TRBD1,TGTGCCAGTAGTACCCCCGGACAGGGTGTGGAGACCCAGTACTTC,CASSTPGQGVETQYF
.,TRBV6-6,TRBJ2-5,.,TGTGCCAGCAGTTACCTTCAGGCAGAGACCCAGTACTTC,CASSYLQAETQYF
.,TRBV19,TRBJ2-2,TRBD2,TGTGCCAGTACCCGGGGACTAGCATCCGGGGAGCTGTTTTTT,CASTRGLASGELFF
.,TRBV6-5,TRBJ2-1,.,TGTGCCAGCAGTTACTCGTGGGAGTTGTTCGACAATGAGCAGTTCTTC,CASSYSWELFDNEQFF
.,TRBV18,TRBJ2-5,.,TGTGCCAGCTCACCGCAGCGGGAGACCCAGTACTTC,CASSPQRETQYF
.,TRBV9,TRBJ1-2,TRBD1,TGTGCCAGCAGCGCCCCCAGGGACAGGGGCTTCTATGGCTACACCTTC,CASSAPRDRGFYGYTF
.,TRBV7-9,TRBJ2-1,.,TGTGCCAGCAGCTTATATTCAGATGAGCAGTTCTTC,CASSLYSDEQFF
once,TRBV14,TRBJ2-7,TRBD1,TGTGCCAGCAGTTACGGGACAGGCCCCTACGAGCAGTACTTC,CASSYGTGPYEQYF
.,TRBV7-9,TRBJ1-2,.,TGTGCCAGCAGCTTAGCGGGACACAGAGGCTACACCTTC,CASSLAGHRGYTF